This T cell receptor (beta chain) was documented in a study of T cells in Graves' hyperthyroidism and ophthalmopathy. No ophthalmopathy progression within 18 months constituted stable Graves' hyperthyroidism. Points from the study as a whole: Expanded thyroid clonotypes (above 0.001) were mostly also found in blood. Ophthalmopathy was predicted by the model a median of about 6.5 months ahead of onset.

RNA transcripts gave rise to amplified TCR beta CDR3 regions. The HTBI set primed first-round TCR CDR3 RT-PCR. MiXCR was run by TCRdb on the multiplex PCR reads, yielding one entry per CDR3 protein. This sample has about 560,000 distinct CDR3 sequences, with approximately 44% found just once. Trimming cost V 1 base and J 5 bases; bases outside gene matches: 6. This CDR3 contains 15 residues. Germline-derived CDR1 and CDR2 are SGHNT and YENEEA. Remarks on this clonotype: The antigen remains unidentified.

The sequenced sample was peripheral blood or thyroid tissue (not recorded which). This chain links TRBV11-3 with TRBJ2-5; 8 bases match TRBD2. The clonotype comes from a woman between 18 and 29 years old with Graves' hyperthyroidism. The CDR3 is CASSLVGGRMETQYF. CDR3 in DNA: TGTGCCAGCAGCTTAGTGGGCGGGAGGATGGAGACCCAGTACTTC.